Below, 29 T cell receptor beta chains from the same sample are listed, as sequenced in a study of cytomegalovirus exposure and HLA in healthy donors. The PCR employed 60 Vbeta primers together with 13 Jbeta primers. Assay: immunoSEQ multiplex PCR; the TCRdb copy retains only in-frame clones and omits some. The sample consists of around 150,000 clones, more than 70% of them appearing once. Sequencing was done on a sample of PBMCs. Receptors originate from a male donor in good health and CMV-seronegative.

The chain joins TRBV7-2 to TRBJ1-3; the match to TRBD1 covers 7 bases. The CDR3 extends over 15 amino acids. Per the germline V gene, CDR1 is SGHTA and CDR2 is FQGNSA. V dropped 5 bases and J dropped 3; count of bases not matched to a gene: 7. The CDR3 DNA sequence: TGTGCCAGCAGCCCAAAGGCAGGGGGTGGAAACACCATATATTTT. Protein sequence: CASSPKAGGGNTIYF.

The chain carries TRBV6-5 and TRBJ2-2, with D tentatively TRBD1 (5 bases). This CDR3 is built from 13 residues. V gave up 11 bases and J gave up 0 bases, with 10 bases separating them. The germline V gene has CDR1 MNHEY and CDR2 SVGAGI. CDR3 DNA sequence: TGTGCCGTCATGACAGCGAACACCGGGGAGCTGTTTTTT. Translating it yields CAVMTANTGELFF.

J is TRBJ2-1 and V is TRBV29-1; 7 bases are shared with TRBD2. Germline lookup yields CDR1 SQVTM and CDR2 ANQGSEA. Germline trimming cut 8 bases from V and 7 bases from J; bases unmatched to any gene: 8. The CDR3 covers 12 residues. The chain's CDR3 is CSLLTAGNEQFF. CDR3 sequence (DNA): TGCAGCCTATTGACAGCGGGGAATGAGCAGTTCTTC.

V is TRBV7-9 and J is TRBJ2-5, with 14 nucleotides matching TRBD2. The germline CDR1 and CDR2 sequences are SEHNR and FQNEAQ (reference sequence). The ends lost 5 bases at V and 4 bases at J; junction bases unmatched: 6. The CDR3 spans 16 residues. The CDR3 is CASSLRLAGGLETQYF. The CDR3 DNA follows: TGTGCCAGCAGCCTCAGACTAGCGGGAGGGCTAGAGACCCAGTACTTC.

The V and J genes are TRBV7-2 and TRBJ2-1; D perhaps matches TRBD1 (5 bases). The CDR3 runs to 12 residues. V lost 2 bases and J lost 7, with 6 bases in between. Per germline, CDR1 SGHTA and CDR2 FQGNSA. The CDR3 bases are TGTGCCAGCAGCTTAAAGGGGAATGAGCAGTTCTTC. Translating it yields CASSLKGNEQFF.

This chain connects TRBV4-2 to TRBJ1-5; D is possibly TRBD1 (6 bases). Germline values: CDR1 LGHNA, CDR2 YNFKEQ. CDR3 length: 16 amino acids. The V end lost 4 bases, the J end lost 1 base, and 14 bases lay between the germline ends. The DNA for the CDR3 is TGTGCCAGCAGCCCTAGGGGGGGGCAAAGCAATCAGCCCCAGCATTTT. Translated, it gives CASSPRGGQSNQPQHF.

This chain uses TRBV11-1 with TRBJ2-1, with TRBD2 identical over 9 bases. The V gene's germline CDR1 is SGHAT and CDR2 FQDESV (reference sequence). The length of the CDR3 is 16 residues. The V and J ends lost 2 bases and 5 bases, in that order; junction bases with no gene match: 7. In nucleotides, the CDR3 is TGTGCCAGCAGCTTAAGATCCGGGACTAGCCACAATGAGCAGTTCTTC. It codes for CASSLRSGTSHNEQFF.

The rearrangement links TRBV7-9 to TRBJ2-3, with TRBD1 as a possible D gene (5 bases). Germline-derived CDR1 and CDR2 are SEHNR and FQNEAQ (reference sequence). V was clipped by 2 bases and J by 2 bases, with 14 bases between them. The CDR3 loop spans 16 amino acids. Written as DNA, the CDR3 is TGTGCCAGCAGCTTAAGGGGTGGGCTTTTCACAGATACGCAGTATTTT. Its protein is CASSLRGGLFTDTQYF.

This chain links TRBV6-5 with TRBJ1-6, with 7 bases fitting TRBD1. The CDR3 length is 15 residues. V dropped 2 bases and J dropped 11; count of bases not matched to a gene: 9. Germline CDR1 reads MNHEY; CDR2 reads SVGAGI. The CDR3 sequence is CASSYEMGQRTPLHF. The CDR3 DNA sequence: TGTGCCAGCAGTTACGAAATGGGACAGCGAACACCCCTCCACTTT.

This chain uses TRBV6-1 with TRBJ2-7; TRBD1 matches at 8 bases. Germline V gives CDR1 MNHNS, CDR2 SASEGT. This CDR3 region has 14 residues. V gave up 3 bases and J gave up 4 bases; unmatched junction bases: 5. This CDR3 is CASSDPQGAYEQYF. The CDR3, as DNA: TGTGCCAGCAGTGATCCCCAGGGGGCTTACGAGCAGTACTTC.

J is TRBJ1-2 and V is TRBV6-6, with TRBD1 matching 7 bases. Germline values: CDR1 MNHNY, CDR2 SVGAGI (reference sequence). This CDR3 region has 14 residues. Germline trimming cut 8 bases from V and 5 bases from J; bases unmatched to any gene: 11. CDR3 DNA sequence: TGTGCCAGCTCAAGGGACAGCCTCCCTTATGGCTACACCTTC. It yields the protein CASSRDSLPYGYTF.

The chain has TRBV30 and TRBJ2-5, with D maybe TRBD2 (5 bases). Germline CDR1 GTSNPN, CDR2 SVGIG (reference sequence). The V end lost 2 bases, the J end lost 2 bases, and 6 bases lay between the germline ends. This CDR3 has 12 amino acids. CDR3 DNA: TGTGCCTGGAGTTTAGCGCAAGAGACCCAGTACTTC. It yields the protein CAWSLAQETQYF.

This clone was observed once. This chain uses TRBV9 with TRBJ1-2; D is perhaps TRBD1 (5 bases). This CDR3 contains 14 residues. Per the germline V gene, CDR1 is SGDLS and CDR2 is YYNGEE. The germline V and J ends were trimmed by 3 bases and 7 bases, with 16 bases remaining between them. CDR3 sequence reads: CASSALLSGGGYTF. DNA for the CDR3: TGTGCCAGCAGCGCACTCCTATCGGGGGGTGGCTACACCTTC. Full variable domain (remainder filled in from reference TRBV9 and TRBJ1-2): DSGVTQTPKHLITATGQRVTLRCSPRSGDLSVYWYQQSLDQGLQFLIQYYNGEERAKGNILERFSAQQFPDLHSELNLSSLELGDSALYFCASSALLSGGGYTFGSGTRLTVV.

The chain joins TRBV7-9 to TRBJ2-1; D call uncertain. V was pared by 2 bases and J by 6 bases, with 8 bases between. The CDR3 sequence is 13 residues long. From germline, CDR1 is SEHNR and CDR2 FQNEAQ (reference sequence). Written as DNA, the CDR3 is TGTGCCAGCAGCTTAAACTCGTTCAATGAGCAGTTCTTC. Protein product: CASSLNSFNEQFF.

The CDR3: CAGSWLSSGRSLHF. The CDR3 bases are TGTGCCGGCTCCTGGTTGTCATCGGGTCGTTCCCTCCACTTT. The chain uses TRBV7-3 and TRBJ1-6, with no clear D. With 11 bases removed from V and 14 bases from J, the gap between germline ends came to 25 bases. In germline, CDR1 is SGHTA, CDR2 FQGTGA. The CDR3 is 14 amino acids.

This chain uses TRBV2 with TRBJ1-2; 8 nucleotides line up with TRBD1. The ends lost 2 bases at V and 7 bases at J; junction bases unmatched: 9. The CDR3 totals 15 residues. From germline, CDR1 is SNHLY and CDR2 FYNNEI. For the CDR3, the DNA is TGTGCCAGCAGTGAAACCCGACAGGGGTTAGGTGGCTACACCTTC. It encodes CASSETRQGLGGYTF.

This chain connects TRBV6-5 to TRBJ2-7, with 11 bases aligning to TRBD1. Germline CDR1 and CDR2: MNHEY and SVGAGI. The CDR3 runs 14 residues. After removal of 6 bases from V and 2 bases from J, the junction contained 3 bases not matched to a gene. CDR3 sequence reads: CASRGTGGAYEQYF. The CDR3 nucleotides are TGTGCCAGCAGAGGGACAGGGGGGGCCTACGAGCAGTACTTC.

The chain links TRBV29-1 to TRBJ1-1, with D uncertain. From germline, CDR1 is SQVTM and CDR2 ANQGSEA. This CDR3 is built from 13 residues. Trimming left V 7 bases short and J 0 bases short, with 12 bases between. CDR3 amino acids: CSGSSRLNTEAFF. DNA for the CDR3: TGCAGCGGTTCAAGCAGGCTGAACACTGAAGCTTTCTTT. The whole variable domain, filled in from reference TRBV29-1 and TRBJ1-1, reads SAVISQKPSRDICQRGTSLTIQCQVDSQVTMMFWYRQQPGQSLTLIATANQGSEATYESGFVIDKFPISRPNLTFSTLTVSNMSPEDSSIYLCSGSSRLNTEAFFGQGTRLTVV.

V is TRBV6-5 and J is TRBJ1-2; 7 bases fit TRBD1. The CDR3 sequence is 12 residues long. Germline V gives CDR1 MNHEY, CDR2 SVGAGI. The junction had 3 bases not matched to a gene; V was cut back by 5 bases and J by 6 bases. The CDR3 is CASSATGNGYTF. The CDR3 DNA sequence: TGTGCCAGCAGTGCGACAGGGAATGGCTACACCTTC.

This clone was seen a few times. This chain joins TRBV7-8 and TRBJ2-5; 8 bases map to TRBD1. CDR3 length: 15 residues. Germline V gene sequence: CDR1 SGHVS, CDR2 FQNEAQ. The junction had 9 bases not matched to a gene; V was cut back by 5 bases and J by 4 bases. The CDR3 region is CASSQGALGAETQYF. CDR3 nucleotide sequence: TGTGCCAGCAGCCAGGGGGCCCTGGGGGCAGAGACCCAGTACTTC.

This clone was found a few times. The CDR3 is CASSLEGRGGTEAFF. CDR3 coding DNA: TGTGCCAGCAGCTTGGAAGGACGGGGAGGCACTGAAGCTTTCTTT. The rearrangement links TRBV7-9 to TRBJ1-1; D not certain. This CDR3 has 15 residues. Trimming took off 3 bases at V and 4 bases at J, with 15 bases between the two ends. Germline V lookup: CDR1 SEHNR, CDR2 FQNEAQ (reference sequence).

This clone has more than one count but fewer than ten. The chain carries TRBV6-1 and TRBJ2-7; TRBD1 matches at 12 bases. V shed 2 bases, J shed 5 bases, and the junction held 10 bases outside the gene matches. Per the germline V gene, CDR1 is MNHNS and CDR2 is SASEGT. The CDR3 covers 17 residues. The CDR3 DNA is TGTGCCAGCAGTGAAATTATCGGGACAGGGGGCCGGGACGAGCAGTACTTC. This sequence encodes CASSEIIGTGGRDEQYF.

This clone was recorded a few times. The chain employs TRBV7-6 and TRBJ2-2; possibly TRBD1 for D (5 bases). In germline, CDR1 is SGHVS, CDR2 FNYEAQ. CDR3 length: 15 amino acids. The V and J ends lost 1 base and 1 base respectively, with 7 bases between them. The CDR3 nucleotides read TGTGCCAGCAGCTTAGGTCAGGGGAACACCGGGGAGCTGTTTTTT. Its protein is CASSLGQGNTGELFF.

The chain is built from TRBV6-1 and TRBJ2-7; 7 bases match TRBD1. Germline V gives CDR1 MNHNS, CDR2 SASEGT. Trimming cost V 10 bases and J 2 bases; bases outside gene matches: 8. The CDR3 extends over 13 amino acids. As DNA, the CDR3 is TGTGCCACCAACCCGGGACAGACCTACGAGCAGTACTTC. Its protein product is CATNPGQTYEQYF.

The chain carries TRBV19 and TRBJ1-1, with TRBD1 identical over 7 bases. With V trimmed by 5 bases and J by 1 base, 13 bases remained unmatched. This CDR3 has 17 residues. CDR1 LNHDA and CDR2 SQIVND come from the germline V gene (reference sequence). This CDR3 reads CASSSTGEGQENTEAFF. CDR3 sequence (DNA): TGTGCCAGTAGTTCAACAGGGGAAGGTCAGGAGAACACTGAAGCTTTCTTT.

CDR3 sequence (DNA): TGCGCCAGCAGCCAAGATCCCTCGCTAGCGGGCGACTACGAGCAGTACTTC. Protein sequence: CASSQDPSLAGDYEQYF. V gene TRBV4-1 combines with J gene TRBJ2-7; 8 bases fit TRBD2. V was clipped by 0 bases and J by 3 bases; unmatched bases: 10. The CDR3 extends over 17 amino acids. Germline CDR1 MGHRA, CDR2 YSYEKL.

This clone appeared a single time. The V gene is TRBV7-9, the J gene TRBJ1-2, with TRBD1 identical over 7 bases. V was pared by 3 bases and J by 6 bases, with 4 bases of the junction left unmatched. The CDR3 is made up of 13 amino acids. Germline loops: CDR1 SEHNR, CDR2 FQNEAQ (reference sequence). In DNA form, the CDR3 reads TGTGCCAGCAGCTTGCAACAGGGGAATGGCTACACCTTC. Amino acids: CASSLQQGNGYTF.

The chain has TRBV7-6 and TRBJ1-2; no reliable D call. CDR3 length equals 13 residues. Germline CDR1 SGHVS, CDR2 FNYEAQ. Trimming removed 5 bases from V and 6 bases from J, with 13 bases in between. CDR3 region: CASSPWERDGYTF. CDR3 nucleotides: TGTGCCAGCAGCCCTTGGGAGAGGGATGGCTACACCTTC.

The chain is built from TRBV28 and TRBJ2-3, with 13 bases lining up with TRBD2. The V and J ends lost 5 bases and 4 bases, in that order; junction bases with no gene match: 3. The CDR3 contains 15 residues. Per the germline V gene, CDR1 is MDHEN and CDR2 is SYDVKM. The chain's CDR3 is CASSTSGRAADTQYF. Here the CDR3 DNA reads TGTGCCAGCAGTACTAGCGGGAGGGCCGCAGATACGCAGTATTTT.